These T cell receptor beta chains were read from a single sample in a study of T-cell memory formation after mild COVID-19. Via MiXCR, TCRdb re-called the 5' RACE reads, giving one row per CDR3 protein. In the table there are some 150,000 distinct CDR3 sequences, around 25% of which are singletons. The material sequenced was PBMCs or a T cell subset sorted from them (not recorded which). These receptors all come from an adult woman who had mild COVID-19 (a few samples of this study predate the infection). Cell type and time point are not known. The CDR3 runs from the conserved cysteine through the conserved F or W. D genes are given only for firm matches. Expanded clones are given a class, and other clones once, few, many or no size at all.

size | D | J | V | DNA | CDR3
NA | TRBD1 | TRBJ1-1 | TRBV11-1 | TGTGCCAGCAGCTCTAGGACAGGACGCCGGAAAGCTTTCTTT | CASSSRTGRRKAFF
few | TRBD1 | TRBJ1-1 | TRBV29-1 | TGCAGCGTAGGGACAGGGCGAGCTGAAGCTTTCTTT | CSVGTGRAEAFF
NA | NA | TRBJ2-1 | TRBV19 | TGTGCCAGTAGTATAGTAACAGTCCCGGACTCCTACAATGAGCAGTTCTTC | CASSIVTVPDSYNEQFF
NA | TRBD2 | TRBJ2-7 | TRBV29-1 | TGCAGCGTCGAGCTAGCGGGAGGGTCCTTTGAGCAGTACTTC | CSVELAGGSFEQYF
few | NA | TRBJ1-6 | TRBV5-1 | TGCGCCAGCAGAAGCCGAAATTCACCCCTCCACTTT | CASRSRNSPLHF
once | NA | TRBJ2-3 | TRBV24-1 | TGTGCCACCAGTGAAGACTCAACCAGTGATACGCAGTATTTT | CATSEDSTSDTQYF
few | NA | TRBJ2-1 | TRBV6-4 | TGTGCCAGCAGTGACAAGCGGACCTCCTACAATGAGCAGTTCTTC | CASSDKRTSYNEQFF
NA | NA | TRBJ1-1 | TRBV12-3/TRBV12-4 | TGTGCCAGCAGTTTACGGGAAACGACCGACTGGAACACTGAAGCTTTCTTT | CASSLRETTDWNTEAFF
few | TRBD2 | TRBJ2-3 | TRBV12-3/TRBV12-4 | TGTGCCAGCAAGACTAGCGGGAGCAACCAGGGCACAGATACGCAGTATTTT | CASKTSGSNQGTDTQYF
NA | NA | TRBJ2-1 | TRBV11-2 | TGTGCCAGCAGCCCAGAGCGGCCGGACGTGGCTTTCTTC | CASSPERPDVAFF
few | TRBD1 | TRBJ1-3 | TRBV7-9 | TGTGCCAGCAGCCGGGACAGGTTCTCTGGAAACACCATATATTTT | CASSRDRFSGNTIYF
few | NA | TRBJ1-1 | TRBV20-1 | TGCAGTGCTAGCAAAGAAGGGGAGAACACTGAAGCTTTCTTT | CSASKEGENTEAFF
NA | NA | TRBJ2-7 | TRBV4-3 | TGCGCCAGCAGCCAAGATAAAGCAGGAGACTACGAGCAGTACTTC | CASSQDKAGDYEQYF
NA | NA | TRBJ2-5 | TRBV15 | TGTGCCACCAGCAGAGATAGGGGTCTGGCGCCCGAAGAGACCCAGTACTTC | CATSRDRGLAPEETQYF
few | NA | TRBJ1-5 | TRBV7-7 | TGTGCCAGCAGCTTAGCGTCCGGGTTGAATCAGCCCCAGCATTTT | CASSLASGLNQPQHF
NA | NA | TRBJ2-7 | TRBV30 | TGTGCCTGGAGTGCCGGACAGTTGGGCTACGAGCAGTACTTC | CAWSAGQLGYEQYF
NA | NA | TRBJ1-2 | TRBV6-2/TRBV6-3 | TGTGCCAGCAGTGTCGGGGTCTGGGATGGCTACACCTTC | CASSVGVWDGYTF
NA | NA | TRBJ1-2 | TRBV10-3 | TGTGCCATCAGTGAGTCGGAGACAGTGGGCTATGGCTACACCTTC | CAISESETVGYGYTF
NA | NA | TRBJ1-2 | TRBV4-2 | TGTGCCAGCAGCCCCGAGGGAGACGGGTTTGGCTACACCTTC | CASSPEGDGFGYTF
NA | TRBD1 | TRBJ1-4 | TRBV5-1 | TGCGCCAGCAGCACGGGGACAGGGCTAGGAGAAAAACTGTTTTTT | CASSTGTGLGEKLFF
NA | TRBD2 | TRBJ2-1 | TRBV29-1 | TGCACAGGACTAGCGGGAAATGAGCAGTTCTTC | CTGLAGNEQFF
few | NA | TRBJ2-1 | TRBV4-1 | TGCGCCAGCAGCCAAGCGACTTTTGACGGGGGATGGAATGAGCAGTTCTTC | CASSQATFDGGWNEQFF
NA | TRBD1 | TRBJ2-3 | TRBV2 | TGTGCCAGCAGTGAGGAGACAGGGAGCACAGATACGCAGTATTTT | CASSEETGSTDTQYF
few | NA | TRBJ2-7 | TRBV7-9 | TGTGCCAGCAGCTTACTGGCTCACGAGCAGTACTTC | CASSLLAHEQYF
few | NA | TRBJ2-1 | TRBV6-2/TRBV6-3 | TGTGCCAGCAGTTACGCCGACTCGGACAATGAGCAGTTCTTC | CASSYADSDNEQFF
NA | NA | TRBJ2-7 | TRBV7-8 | TGTGCCAGCAGCCCGAGGGTTGACGAGCAGTACTTC | CASSPRVDEQYF